The 4 T cell receptor beta chains below were found in one sample sequenced in a study of PD-1 blockade in classical Hodgkin lymphoma. Some clones are missing from TCRdb's copy, which holds only in-frame ones; the method was immunoSEQ multiplex PCR. Here the sample spans tens of thousands of clones, 90% being singletons. Time point described: cycle 4 day 1 (C4D1), after more than 5 weeks of nivolumab. Every patient relapsed after autologous stem cell transplantation, and brentuximab vedotin exposure varied. Here the sequenced sample was peripheral blood mononuclear cells (PBMCs), taken before the fourth cycle of nivolumab. The receptors shown here come from a human donor with classical Hodgkin lymphoma.

This clone appeared a single time. The chain has TRBV5-6 and TRBJ2-1; D may be TRBD2 (5 bases). Germline V gene lookup returns CDR1 SGHDT and CDR2 YYEEEE. V lost 0 bases and J 5 bases, leaving 12 bases between the germline ends. CDR3 size: 15 residues. CDR3 in amino acids: CASSLAMRLNNEQFF. CDR3 DNA: TGTGCCAGCAGCTTGGCGATGAGACTAAACAATGAGCAGTTCTTC.

This clone has more than one count but fewer than ten. The CDR3 DNA is TGTGCCAGCAGCTCTACAGGGTACACTGAAGCTTTCTTT. This gives the protein CASSSTGYTEAFF. The chain recombines TRBV9 with TRBJ1-1; possibly TRBD1 for D (6 bases). This CDR3 region has 13 residues. Germline loops: CDR1 SGDLS, CDR2 YYNGEE. Trimming cost V 4 bases and J 3 bases, with 10 bases left between them.

V gene TRBV10-2 combines with J gene TRBJ2-2; tentatively, D is TRBD2 (6 bases). This CDR3 is built from 14 residues. Germline lookup yields CDR1 WSHSY and CDR2 SAAADI. V lost 4 bases to trimming and J lost 7 bases, with 13 bases between them. The CDR3 nucleotides are TGCGCCAGCAGTGTTTACGGGGGAGGCGGGGAGCTGTTTTTT. Translating it yields CASSVYGGGGELFF.

V gene TRBV18 combines with J gene TRBJ1-6, with 10 bases fitting TRBD1. CDR1 is KGHSH, CDR2 LQKENI, per germline. V lost 3 bases to trimming and J lost 10 bases; unmatched junction nucleotides: 9. The CDR3 is made up of 16 amino acids. In DNA form, the CDR3 reads TGTGCCAGCTCACCCGATTTGACAGGGGGCGGGTCACCCCTCCACTTT. Encoded protein: CASSPDLTGGGSPLHF. Using reference TRBV18 and TRBJ1-6 for the parts outside the CDR3, the full variable domain is NAGVMQNPRHLVRRRGQEARLRCSPMKGHSHVYWYRQLPEEGLKFMVYLQKENIIDESGMPKERFSAEFPKEGPSILRIQQVVRGDSAAYFCASSPDLTGGGSPLHFGNGTRLTVT.